This entry lists 22 T cell receptor beta chains sequenced from one sample in a study of blood T cells in healthy people across ages. Next came a second PCR, run for about 7 to 12 cycles, which used a sample-barcoded 5' primer along with a J-beta primer mix. Using its own MiXCR run on the 5' RACE reads, TCRdb lists one record per CDR3 protein. The sample comprises about 1.8 million distinct CDR3 sequences, just under 50% of which are singletons, and over 2% rests with the top ten. The sample was blood. The origin of the receptors is a woman aged 35 to 49 in good health.

CDR3 bases: TGTGCCAGCAGTGCTTACAACTTTTACGAGCAGTACTTC. Protein sequence: CASSAYNFYEQYF. The chain combines TRBV6-1 with TRBJ2-4; D not certain. The DNA end favors TRBJ2-7, so the J call may be wrong. This CDR3 region has 13 residues. Germline lookup yields CDR1 MNHNS and CDR2 SASEGT.

The chain employs TRBV7-3 and TRBJ2-1; unclear D gene. The CDR3 sequence is 15 residues long. Trimming stripped 4 bases from V and 1 base from J, with 11 bases between. Per germline, CDR1 SGHTA and CDR2 FQGTGA. The CDR3 region is CASSSGSPSYNEQFF. CDR3 bases: TGTGCCAGCAGCTCGGGCAGCCCTTCCTACAATGAGCAGTTCTTC.

The chain carries TRBV20-1 and TRBJ1-2, with D unresolved. Trimming took 3 bases from V and 7 from J, leaving 18 bases between them. The germline gives CDR1 DFQATT, CDR2 SNEGSKA (reference sequence). CDR3 length: 14 residues. CDR3 sequence: CSASVAGGLLGYTF. The CDR3 nucleotides are TGCAGTGCTAGTGTCGCAGGCGGGCTCCTTGGCTACACCTTC.

The chain carries TRBV28 and TRBJ2-1, with a possible D match to TRBD1 (6 bases). Trimming took 6 bases from V and 5 from J, leaving 11 bases between them. CDR3 length: 13 amino acids. The germline gives CDR1 MDHEN, CDR2 SYDVKM. This chain's CDR3 is CASRLPGDNEQFF. The DNA of the CDR3 is TGTGCCAGCAGATTACCAGGGGACAATGAGCAGTTCTTC.

The chain is built from TRBV14 and TRBJ1-2; no clear D. Trimming took off 1 base at V and 6 bases at J, with 24 bases between the two ends. The CDR3 totals 18 residues. Germline V gene lookup returns CDR1 SGHDN and CDR2 FVKESK. CDR3 bases: TGTGCCAGCAGCCAAGGAGGACCTGGGCAGGCCAGCTTCAATGGCTACACCTTC. It specifies CASSQGGPGQASFNGYTF.

The CDR3 loop is CASSVGGNLIYYGYTF. CDR3 sequence (DNA): TGTGCCAGCAGCGTGGGGGGGAACCTTATCTACTATGGCTACACCTTC. The chain joins TRBV9 to TRBJ1-2, with a possible D match to TRBD1 (5 bases). Trimming left V 2 bases short and J 3 bases short, with 17 bases between. Germline CDR1 reads SGDLS; CDR2 reads YYNGEE. The CDR3 is made up of 16 amino acids.

As for this clonotype: At one of its ends the junction is not consistent with the germline gene, which may arise from a read error. The CDR3 nucleotides are TGCGCCAGCAGCTCGCCGCTGCAGGCAGGCACAGATACGCGGTATTTT. This codes for CASSSPLQAGTDTRYF. The V call is TRBV5-1, the J call TRBJ2-3; D is unresolved. Germline CDR1 reads SGHRS; CDR2 reads YFSETQ. There are 16 residues in the CDR3. The whole variable domain, remainder taken from reference TRBV5-1 and TRBJ2-3, is KAGVTQTPRYLIKTRGQQVTLSCSPISGHRSVSWYQQTPGQGLQFLFEYFSETQRNKGNFPGRFSGRQFSNSRSEMNVSTLELGDSALYLCASSSPLQAGTDTRYFGPGTRLTVL.

The table lists this clonotype with a few counts. The chain uses TRBV12-3 or TRBV12-4 and TRBJ2-1, with 9 positions matching TRBD2. The V gene end was trimmed by 2 bases and the J gene end by 7 bases; junction bases not matched to a gene: 6. The CDR3 covers 15 residues. The DNA for the CDR3 is TGTGCCAGCAGTTTATTGGGCGGGGGGGGGAATGAGCAGTTCTTC. Protein sequence: CASSLLGGGGNEQFF.

The chain uses TRBV7-2 and TRBJ2-1; D is unclear. The CDR3 runs 12 residues. Germline V gene lookup returns CDR1 SGHTA and CDR2 FQGNSA. V lost 5 bases to trimming and J lost 4 bases, with 6 bases between them. The CDR3 spells CASSHVYNEQFF. The CDR3 DNA is TGTGCCAGCAGCCATGTATACAATGAGCAGTTCTTC.

This clonotype was counted only a few times. A read error may account for a junction end that differs from germline. The rearrangement uses TRBV7-2 and TRBJ2-4, with 8 bases lining up with TRBD2. The CDR3 has 16 residues. In germline, CDR1 is SGHTA, CDR2 FQGNSA. The CDR3 nucleotides read TGTGCCGGCAGCTTATTCCCTGTAGCGGGGAACGACATTCAGTACTTC. Its translation is CAGSLFPVAGNDIQYF.

The chain combines TRBV9 with TRBJ1-2; D unclear. CDR3 length: 13 residues. Germline CDR1 is SGDLS and CDR2 is YYNGEE. Trimming removed 3 bases from V and 4 bases from J, with 10 bases in between. CDR3 amino acids: CASSADLGYGYTF. DNA of the CDR3: TGTGCCAGCAGCGCCGATCTGGGCTATGGCTACACCTTC.

This clonotype was seen more than once but under ten times. J is TRBJ2-5 and V is TRBV10-3; 8 bases align to TRBD2. Losses at the gene ends were 4 bases for V and 6 bases for J; bases not matched to a gene: 7. The CDR3 length is 14 residues. Germline-derived CDR1 and CDR2 are ENHRY and SYGVKD. CDR3 region: CAISGDSGTKTQYF. The DNA of the CDR3 is TGTGCCATCAGTGGGGATAGCGGGACAAAGACCCAGTACTTC.

Worth noting for this clonotype: Sequence at one end of the junction differs from germline and may be a read error. The chain employs TRBV12-3 or TRBV12-4 and TRBJ1-4; a possible D gene is TRBD1 (6 bases). The CDR3 runs 17 residues. CDR3 sequence (DNA): TGTGCCAGCAGCCCCGGGACACTGGCTGCAACTAATGAAGAACTGTTTTTT. It yields the protein CASSPGTLAATNEELFF.

This clonotype was detected only a few times. The chain recombines TRBV12-3 or TRBV12-4 with TRBJ2-5, with TRBD2 matching over 13 bases. V gave up 4 bases and J gave up 4 bases; unmatched junction bases: 6. CDR3 length: 16 amino acids. The CDR3 region has the DNA TGTGCCAGCAGTTCTACTAGCGGGGGGGGTTTAGAGACCCAGTACTTC. This gives the protein CASSSTSGGGLETQYF.

The chain links TRBV4-3 to TRBJ1-4, with D perhaps matching TRBD1 (5 bases). CDR1 is LGHNA and CDR2 is YSLEER in the germline V gene. V was pared by 1 base and J by 8 bases, with 17 bases between. The CDR3 is made up of 16 amino acids. This chain's CDR3 is CASSQVGTRAGEKLFF. CDR3 DNA sequence: TGCGCCAGCAGCCAAGTTGGGACCCGGGCGGGGGAAAAACTGTTTTTT.

This rearrangement joins TRBV7-2 to TRBJ2-4; D uncertain. V lost 5 bases and J 6 bases, leaving 8 bases between the germline ends. CDR3 length: 12 amino acids. Germline V gene sequence: CDR1 SGHTA, CDR2 FQGNSA. Here the CDR3 DNA reads TGTGCCAGCAGCGAAGATACAAACATTCAGTACTTC. Its protein product is CASSEDTNIQYF.

The V and J genes are TRBV12-3 or TRBV12-4 and TRBJ1-1; D unclear. Trimming shortened V by 5 bases and J by 11 bases, and 18 bases separated the two germline ends. The CDR3 loop spans 13 amino acids. The CDR3 DNA follows: TGTGCCAGCAGTGAGTTAGTTAGAAAGGAGGCTTTCTTT. It yields the protein CASSELVRKEAFF.

This chain connects TRBV7-2 to TRBJ1-2; 10 bases are a match to TRBD1. The CDR3 is 15 amino acids. V lost 4 bases and J lost 7; bases outside the gene matches: 9. Germline V gene lookup returns CDR1 SGHTA and CDR2 FQGNSA. CDR3 nucleotides: TGTGCCAGCAGCTCGATGGGACAGGGGCTTAGTGGCTACACCTTC. As protein: CASSSMGQGLSGYTF.

This clonotype showed up just once. This chain uses TRBV7-2 with TRBJ1-5; D gene unclear. Deletions cut 3 bases from V and 4 bases from J, with 10 bases between. Germline values: CDR1 SGHTA, CDR2 FQGNSA. The CDR3 is 14 residues long. The CDR3 DNA follows: TGTGCCAGCAGCTTTAGCTTCGGGAATCAGCCCCAGCATTTT. Translating it yields CASSFSFGNQPQHF. The complete variable domain, with remaining parts taken from reference TRBV7-2 and TRBJ1-5, reads GAGVSQSPSNKVTEKGKDVELRCDPISGHTALYWYRQSLGQGLEFLIYFQGNSAPDKSGLPSDRFSAERTGGSVSTLTIQRTQQEDSAVYLCASSFSFGNQPQHFGDGTRLSIL.

The rearrangement joins TRBV7-2 to TRBJ2-1; 11 nucleotides agree with TRBD1. CDR3 length: 17 residues. Per the germline V gene, CDR1 is SGHTA and CDR2 is FQGNSA. V shed 6 bases, J shed 3 bases, and the junction held 10 bases outside the gene matches. The CDR3 sequence is CASSHRRGTGGYNEQFF. CDR3 DNA: TGTGCCAGCAGTCACCGTAGAGGGACAGGGGGCTACAATGAGCAGTTCTTC. Drawing the rest from reference TRBV7-2 and TRBJ2-1, the complete variable domain is GAGVSQSPSNKVTEKGKDVELRCDPISGHTALYWYRQSLGQGLEFLIYFQGNSAPDKSGLPSDRFSAERTGGSVSTLTIQRTQQEDSAVYLCASSHRRGTGGYNEQFFGPGTRLTVL.

This clonotype was seen a handful of times. The V gene is TRBV6-2 or TRBV6-3, the J gene TRBJ2-7; 7 nucleotides match TRBD2. The CDR3 sequence is 15 residues long. Trimming at V came to 2 bases and at J to 2 bases, leaving 6 bases not matched to a gene. The germline V gene encodes CDR1 MNHEY and CDR2 SVGEGT. The CDR3 loop is CASSYVWGTTYEQYF. The CDR3 DNA reads as TGTGCCAGCAGTTACGTCTGGGGGACTACCTACGAGCAGTACTTC.

This clonotype was counted a single time. V gene TRBV7-2 combines with J gene TRBJ2-1, with D possibly matching TRBD2 (6 bases). Germline CDR1 is SGHTA and CDR2 is FQGNSA. This CDR3 is 15 amino acids long. Trimming took 1 base from V and 4 from J, leaving 11 bases between them. The CDR3 sequence is CASSLVGGIYNEQFF. The CDR3 DNA follows: TGTGCCAGCAGCTTAGTCGGGGGAATTTACAATGAGCAGTTCTTC.